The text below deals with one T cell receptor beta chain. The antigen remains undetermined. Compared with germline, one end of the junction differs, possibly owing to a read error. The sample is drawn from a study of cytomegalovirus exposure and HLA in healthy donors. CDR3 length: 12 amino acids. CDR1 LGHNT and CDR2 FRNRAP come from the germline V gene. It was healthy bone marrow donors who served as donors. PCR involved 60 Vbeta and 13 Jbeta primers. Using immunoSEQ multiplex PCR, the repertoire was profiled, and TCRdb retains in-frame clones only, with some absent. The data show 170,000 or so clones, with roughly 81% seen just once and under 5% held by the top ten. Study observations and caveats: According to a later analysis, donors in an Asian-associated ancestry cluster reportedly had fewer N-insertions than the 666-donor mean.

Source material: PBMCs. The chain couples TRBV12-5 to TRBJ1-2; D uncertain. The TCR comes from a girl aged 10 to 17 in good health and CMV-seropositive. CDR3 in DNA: TGTGCTAGTGTTTTGGGATGGAGCGGCTACACCTTC. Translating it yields CASVLGWSGYTF. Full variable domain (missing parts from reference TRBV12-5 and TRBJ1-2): DARVTQTPRHKVTEMGQEVTMRCQPILGHNTVFWYRQTMMQGLELLAYFRNRAPLDDSGMPKDRFSAEMPDATLATLKIQPSEPRDSAVYFCASVLGWSGYTFGSGTRLTVV.